A single sample is the source of the 22 T cell receptor beta chains below, sequenced in a study of blood T cell repertoires in COVID-19. Profiling relied on immunoSEQ multiplex PCR, and the TCRdb table lists in-frame clones only, not all of them. The data contain about 120,000 clones, 75% to 80% of them seen just once; the ten biggest clones take up 7.9%. The material sequenced was peripheral blood. These receptor sequences come from a human donor in a cohort sampled during active COVID-19.

The chain carries TRBV3-1 (or the pseudogene TRBV3-2) and TRBJ1-1; D is unresolved. V lost 4 bases and J lost 4, with 22 bases in between. The CDR3 has 17 amino acids. The germline gives CDR1 LGHDT, CDR2 YNNKEL (reference sequence). In nucleotides, the CDR3 is TGTGCCAGCAGCCGGCAATCCCTGGTCCCTGGTGGCACTGAAGCTTTCTTT. Translating it yields CASSRQSLVPGGTEAFF.

The V call is TRBV28, the J call TRBJ1-1; a possible D gene is TRBD1 (5 bases). V lost 7 bases, J lost 1 base, and 13 bases lay in between. CDR3 length equals 14 residues. Per germline, CDR1 MDHEN and CDR2 SYDVKM. The CDR3 coding sequence is TGTGCCAGCAAGGAGACAGCCTGGAACACTGAAGCTTTCTTT. Residues: CASKETAWNTEAFF.

The genes are TRBV28 and TRBJ2-3; 12 bases map to TRBD2. The CDR3 loop spans 12 amino acids. Germline CDR1 MDHEN, CDR2 SYDVKM. CDR3 residues: CTSGGPTDTQYF. CDR3 coding DNA: TGTACTAGCGGGGGGCCCACAGATACGCAGTATTTT. The variable domain in full, completed from reference TRBV28 and TRBJ2-3, reads DVKVTQSSRYLVKRTGEKVFLECVQDMDHENMFWYRQDPGLGLRLIYFSYDVKMKEKGDIPEGYSVSREKKERFSLILESASTNQTSMYLCTSGGPTDTQYFGPGTRLTVL.

The V gene is TRBV14, the J gene TRBJ1-3; 8 bases agree with TRBD1. V was pared by 3 bases and J by 2 bases, with 6 bases of the junction left unmatched. Germline V gene lookup returns CDR1 SGHDN and CDR2 FVKESK. CDR3 size: 16 residues. In DNA form, the CDR3 reads TGTGCCAGCAGCCAGAGAACGACAGGGGCTGGAAACACCATATATTTT. Encoded protein: CASSQRTTGAGNTIYF.

The V gene is TRBV18, the J gene TRBJ2-7; 12 nucleotides agree with TRBD1. V shed 3 bases and J 4 bases; nucleotides not matched to a gene: 7. CDR1 and CDR2 (germline): KGHSH, LQKENI. This CDR3 has 16 amino acids. CDR3 nucleotide sequence: TGTGCCAGCTCACCGCGGGGGGGACAGGGGGCTTACGAGCAGTACTTC. It specifies CASSPRGGQGAYEQYF.

This clone appeared a few times. DNA of the CDR3: TGTGCCAGCAGTCCACTAGGGACAGGAACCCGAAACACTGAAGCTTTCTTT. It specifies CASSPLGTGTRNTEAFF. The V gene is TRBV27, the J gene TRBJ1-1; 8 nucleotides line up with TRBD1. The CDR3 contains 17 residues. Losses at the gene ends were 5 bases for V and 2 bases for J; bases not matched to a gene: 13. In germline, CDR1 is MNHEY, CDR2 SMNVEV (reference sequence).

V gene TRBV5-1 combines with J gene TRBJ1-6, with 7 nucleotides matching TRBD1. The CDR3 runs to 14 residues. V lost 3 bases and J lost 6; bases outside the gene matches: 3. Per the germline V gene, CDR1 is SGHRS and CDR2 is YFSETQ. The CDR3 region has the DNA TGCGCCAGCAGCTGGGGGGACAGTAATTCACCCCTCCACTTT. Its protein is CASSWGDSNSPLHF.

In its sample, this clone was seen once. Different DNA sequences within this sample yield the same CDR3. V usage is TRBV12-3 or TRBV12-4 and J usage is TRBJ2-7; TRBD1 is a possible D gene (5 bases). The V and J ends lost 3 bases and 10 bases respectively, with 10 bases between them. The CDR3 totals 11 residues. CDR3 loop: CASSLGPEQYF. In DNA form, the CDR3 reads TGTGCCAGCAGTTTGGGGCCAGAACAGTACTTC.

The J gene is TRBJ2-7, the V gene TRBV28; TRBD2 matches at 7 bases. The V and J ends lost 3 bases and 4 bases, in that order; junction bases with no gene match: 9. Looked up from germline, CDR1 is MDHEN and CDR2 is SYDVKM. CDR3 size: 15 residues. CDR3 coding DNA: TGTGCCAGCAGTTTGCGGGGCGGGAGCGGATACGAGCAGTACTTC. Translating it yields CASSLRGGSGYEQYF.

For the CDR3, the DNA is TGCGCCAGCAGCCACGTAATAGGGGAGGATTTCACTGAAGCTTTCTTT. Amino acid sequence: CASSHVIGEDFTEAFF. The V gene is TRBV4-1, the J gene TRBJ1-1, with D perhaps matching TRBD1 (5 bases). This CDR3 has 16 amino acids. The ends were cut back, 3 bases at V and 4 bases at J, with 18 bases in the middle. Germline CDR1 and CDR2: MGHRA and YSYEKL.

The rearrangement uses TRBV15 and TRBJ2-7; possibly TRBD1 for D (6 bases). V was trimmed by 3 bases and J by 2 bases, leaving 11 bases between them. Per the germline V gene, CDR1 is LNHNV and CDR2 is YYDKDF (reference sequence). This CDR3 region has 14 residues. The CDR3 DNA reads as TGTGCCACCAGCAGCAGGGGAAGAACCTACGAGCAGTACTTC. It specifies CATSSRGRTYEQYF. The entire variable domain, with the rest obtained from reference TRBV15 and TRBJ2-7, is as follows: DAMVIQNPRYQVTQFGKPVTLSCSQTLNHNVMYWYQQKSSQAPKLLFHYYDKDFNNEADTPDNFQSRRPNTSFCFLDIRSPGLGDTAMYLCATSSRGRTYEQYFGPGTRLTVT.

The chain is built from TRBV29-1 and TRBJ1-2, with unresolved D. Deletions cut 3 bases from V and 3 bases from J, with 8 bases between. Germline CDR1 SQVTM, CDR2 ANQGSEA. The CDR3 has 12 amino acids. The CDR3 here is CSVDRTYYGYTF. As DNA, the CDR3 is TGCAGCGTTGACAGGACTTACTATGGCTACACCTTC.

V is TRBV7-9 and J is TRBJ2-1; D possibly corresponds to TRBD2 (7 bases). Trimming shortened V by 5 bases and J by 8 bases, and 22 bases separated the two germline ends. Germline V gene sequence: CDR1 SEHNR, CDR2 FQNEAQ (reference sequence). The CDR3 is 16 amino acids. CDR3 protein: CASSTTGGLVWHEQFF. CDR3 sequence (DNA): TGTGCCAGCAGCACAACCGGGGGGCTAGTATGGCATGAGCAGTTCTTC.

This chain connects TRBV15 to TRBJ1-5, with D unclear. Trimming removed 0 bases from V and 1 base from J, with 7 bases in between. Per germline, CDR1 LNHNV and CDR2 YYDKDF (reference sequence). The CDR3 contains 15 residues. The CDR3 loop reads CATSRDLLSNQPQHF. The CDR3 nucleotides are TGTGCCACCAGCAGAGATCTCCTCAGCAATCAGCCCCAGCATTTT. Supplemented by reference TRBV15 and TRBJ1-5, the full variable domain reads DAMVIQNPRYQVTQFGKPVTLSCSQTLNHNVMYWYQQKSSQAPKLLFHYYDKDFNNEADTPDNFQSRRPNTSFCFLDIRSPGLGDTAMYLCATSRDLLSNQPQHFGDGTRLSIL.

This clone was counted between two and nine times. The chain combines TRBV9 with TRBJ2-7, with TRBD2 matching 15 bases. This CDR3 contains 16 residues. Germline V gene sequence: CDR1 SGDLS, CDR2 YYNGEE. Losses at the gene ends were 3 bases for V and 6 bases for J; bases not matched to a gene: 7. CDR3 in DNA: TGTGCCAGCAGCGCGGGACTAGCGGGAGGTTCGGGCGAGCAGTACTTC. It is translated as CASSAGLAGGSGEQYF.

V and J are TRBV25-1 and TRBJ1-2; the match to TRBD1 covers 7 bases. The CDR3 extends over 15 amino acids. Trimming cost V 1 base and J 4 bases; bases outside gene matches: 6. The germline V gene encodes CDR1 MGHDK and CDR2 SYGVNS. The CDR3 nucleotides are TGTGCCAGCAGTGAATCTAGAGGGGGCGGCTATGGCTACACCTTC. Protein product: CASSESRGGGYGYTF.

The chain recombines TRBV27 with TRBJ2-7; tentative D call: TRBD2 (5 bases). The CDR3 extends over 15 amino acids. Trimming took 5 bases from V and 0 from J, leaving 14 bases between them. Germline CDR1 is MNHEY and CDR2 is SMNVEV (reference sequence). The CDR3 here is CASSPLTGSSYEQYF. For the CDR3, the DNA is TGTGCCAGCAGTCCGTTGACGGGGAGCTCCTACGAGCAGTACTTC.

The chain links TRBV7-6 to TRBJ1-3; tentatively, D is TRBD1 (5 bases). V dropped 5 bases and J dropped 0 bases, with 11 bases sitting between them. Looked up from germline, CDR1 is SGHVS and CDR2 is FNYEAQ. This CDR3 spans 15 amino acids. CDR3 residues: CASSPGGGSGNTIYF. The CDR3 region has the DNA TGTGCCAGCAGCCCGGGGGGGGGCTCTGGAAACACCATATATTTT.

This clone was seen more than once but under ten times. V usage is TRBV7-9 and J usage is TRBJ2-7; 10 bases fit TRBD1. V shed 5 bases, J shed 6 bases, and the junction held 7 bases outside the gene matches. CDR3 length: 14 amino acids. The V gene's germline CDR1 is SEHNR and CDR2 FQNEAQ (reference sequence). The CDR3 here is CASSPRQGAGEQYF. The CDR3 nucleotides are TGTGCCAGCAGCCCCCGACAGGGGGCAGGCGAGCAGTACTTC.

The CDR3 sequence is CASSLGASSNSPLHF. The CDR3 nucleotides are TGTGCCAGCAGCTTAGGGGCCAGCTCCAATTCACCCCTCCACTTT. This chain joins TRBV11-2 and TRBJ1-6; no definite D call. CDR1 SGHAT and CDR2 FQNNGV come from the germline V gene. V was clipped by 1 base and J by 7 bases, with 11 bases between them. The CDR3 runs to 15 residues.

The chain joins TRBV11-3 to TRBJ2-7, with 8 bases matching TRBD1. There are 15 residues in the CDR3. After removal of 7 bases from V and 6 bases from J, the junction contained 14 bases not matched to a gene. CDR1 and CDR2 (germline): SGHNT, YENEEA. The CDR3 protein is CASTKRGQGAGEQYF. In DNA form, the CDR3 reads TGTGCCAGCACCAAGAGAGGCCAGGGGGCCGGCGAGCAGTACTTC.

Only one count was recorded for this clone. The V gene is TRBV5-1, the J gene TRBJ1-1, with 7 bases that match TRBD1. This CDR3 spans 15 amino acids. Germline assignment: CDR1 SGHRS and CDR2 YFSETQ. Losses at the gene ends were 7 bases for V and 6 bases for J; bases not matched to a gene: 15. CDR3 coding DNA: TGCGCCAGCGGAACCGGGACAGACGTGTGGGCTGAAGCTTTCTTT. Translating it yields CASGTGTDVWAEAFF.